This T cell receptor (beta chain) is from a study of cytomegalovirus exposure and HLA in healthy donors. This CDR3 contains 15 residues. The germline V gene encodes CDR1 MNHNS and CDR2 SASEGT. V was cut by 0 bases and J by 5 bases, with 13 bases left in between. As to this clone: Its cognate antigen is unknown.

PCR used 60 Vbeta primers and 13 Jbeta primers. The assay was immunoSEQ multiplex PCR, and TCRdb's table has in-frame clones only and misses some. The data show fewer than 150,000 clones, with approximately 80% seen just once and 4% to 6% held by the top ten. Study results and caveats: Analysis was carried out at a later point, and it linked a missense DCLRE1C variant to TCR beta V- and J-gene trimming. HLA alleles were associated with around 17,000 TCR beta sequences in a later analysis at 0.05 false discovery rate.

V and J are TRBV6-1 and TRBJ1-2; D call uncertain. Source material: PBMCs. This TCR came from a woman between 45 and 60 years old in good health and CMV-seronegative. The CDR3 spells CASSEAAGTYYGYTF. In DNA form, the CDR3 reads TGTGCCAGCAGTGAAGCGGCAGGCACTTATTATGGCTACACCTTC.